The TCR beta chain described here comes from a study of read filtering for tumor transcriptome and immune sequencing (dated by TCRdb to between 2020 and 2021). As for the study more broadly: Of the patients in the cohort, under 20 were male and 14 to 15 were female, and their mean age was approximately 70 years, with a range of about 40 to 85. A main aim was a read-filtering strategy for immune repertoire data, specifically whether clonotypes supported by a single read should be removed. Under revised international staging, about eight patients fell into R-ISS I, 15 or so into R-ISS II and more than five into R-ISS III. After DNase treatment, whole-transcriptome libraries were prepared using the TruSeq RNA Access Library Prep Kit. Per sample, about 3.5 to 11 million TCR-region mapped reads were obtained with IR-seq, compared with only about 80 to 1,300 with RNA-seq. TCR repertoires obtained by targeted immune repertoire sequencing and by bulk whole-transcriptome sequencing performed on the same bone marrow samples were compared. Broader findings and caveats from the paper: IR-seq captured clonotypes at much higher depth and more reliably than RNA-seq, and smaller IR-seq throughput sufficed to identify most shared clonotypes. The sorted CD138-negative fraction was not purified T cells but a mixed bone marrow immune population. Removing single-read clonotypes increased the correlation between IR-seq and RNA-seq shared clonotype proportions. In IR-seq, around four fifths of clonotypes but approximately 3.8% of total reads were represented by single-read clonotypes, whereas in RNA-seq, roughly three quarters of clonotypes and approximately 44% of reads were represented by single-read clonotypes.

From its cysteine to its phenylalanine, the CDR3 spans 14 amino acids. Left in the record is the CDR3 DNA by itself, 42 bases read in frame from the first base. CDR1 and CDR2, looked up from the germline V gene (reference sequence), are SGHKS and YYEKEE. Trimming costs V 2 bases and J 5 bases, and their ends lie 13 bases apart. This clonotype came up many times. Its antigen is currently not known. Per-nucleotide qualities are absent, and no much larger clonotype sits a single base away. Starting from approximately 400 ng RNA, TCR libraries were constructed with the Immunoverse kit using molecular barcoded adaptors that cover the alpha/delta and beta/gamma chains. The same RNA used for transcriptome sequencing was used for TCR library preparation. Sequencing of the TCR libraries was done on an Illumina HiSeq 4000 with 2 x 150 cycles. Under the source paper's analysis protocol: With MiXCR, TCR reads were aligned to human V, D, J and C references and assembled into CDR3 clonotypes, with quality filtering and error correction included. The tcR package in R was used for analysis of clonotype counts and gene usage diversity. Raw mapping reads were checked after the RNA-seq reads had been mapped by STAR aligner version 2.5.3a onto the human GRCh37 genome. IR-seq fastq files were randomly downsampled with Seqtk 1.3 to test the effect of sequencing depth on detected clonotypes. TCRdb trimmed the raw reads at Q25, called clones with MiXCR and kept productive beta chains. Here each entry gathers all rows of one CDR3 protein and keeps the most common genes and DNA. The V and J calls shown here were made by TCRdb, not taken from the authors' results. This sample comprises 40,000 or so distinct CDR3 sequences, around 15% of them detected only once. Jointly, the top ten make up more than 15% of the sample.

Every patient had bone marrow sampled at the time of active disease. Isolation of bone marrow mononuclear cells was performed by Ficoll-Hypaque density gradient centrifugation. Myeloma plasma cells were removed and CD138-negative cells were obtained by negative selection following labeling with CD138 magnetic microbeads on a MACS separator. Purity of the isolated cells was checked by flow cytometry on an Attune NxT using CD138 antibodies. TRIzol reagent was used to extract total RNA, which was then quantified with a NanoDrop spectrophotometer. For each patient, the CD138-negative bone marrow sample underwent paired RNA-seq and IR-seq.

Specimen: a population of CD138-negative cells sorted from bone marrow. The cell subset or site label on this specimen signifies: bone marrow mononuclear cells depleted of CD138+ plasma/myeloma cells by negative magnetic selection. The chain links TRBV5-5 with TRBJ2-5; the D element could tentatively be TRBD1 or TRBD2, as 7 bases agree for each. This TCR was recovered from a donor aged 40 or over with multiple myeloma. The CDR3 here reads CASSFAGGGETQYF. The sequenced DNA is TGTGCCAGCAGCTTTGCAGGGGGGGGGGAGACCCAGTACTTC.